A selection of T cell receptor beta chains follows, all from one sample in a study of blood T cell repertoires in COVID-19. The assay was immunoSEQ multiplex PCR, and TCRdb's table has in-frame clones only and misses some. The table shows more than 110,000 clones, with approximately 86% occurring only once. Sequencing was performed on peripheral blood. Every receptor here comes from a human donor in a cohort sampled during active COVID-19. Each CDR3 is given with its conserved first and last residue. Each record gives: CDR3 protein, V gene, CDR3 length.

CASNRGLATTDTQYF TRBV9 15
CASSSKRKGTGGGETQYF TRBV2 18
CASSGLRDRGGGATNEKLFF TRBV2 20
CASGGIAGTYNEQFF TRBV2 15
CASTGAVMNTEAFF TRBV7-9 14
CATSPAGGQNEQFF TRBV15 14
CASRVDRGHEQFF TRBV2 13
CASSPYRGRAEAFF TRBV18 14
CASRKTGGNTGELFF TRBV2 15
CASSDGGLPYNEQFF TRBV9 15
CASQAPGRETGNTIYF TRBV28 16
CASTKQGEDTEAFF TRBV2 14
CASSPGFYGYTF TRBV28 12
CASSTRITGAGEKLFF TRBV28 16
CASSLVGGGLQETQYF TRBV11-2 16
CASSQVTAGAYEQYF TRBV3-1/TRBV3-2 15
CASSLVLDPGELFF TRBV5-1 14
CASKGQASSGANVLTF TRBV2 16
CASSFDGYNSPLHF TRBV7-9 14
CASSYQAGPETQYF TRBV11-2 14
CASALQADHYNEQFF TRBV4-1 15
CASSYSVDEQYF TRBV6-6 12
CASSLGQTNSPLHF TRBV5-1 14
CASSRGGRGFSGANVLTF TRBV14 18
CAINFGTPGGRTQYF TRBV10-3 15
CASSLEVRSSGANVLTF TRBV7-2 17
CASSIQGSYNEQFF TRBV19 14
CASSSLANTDTQYF TRBV27 14
CASSLALAGTYEQYF TRBV5-5 15
CATSDLHFSQGDVRLADTQYF TRBV24-1 21
CASRFGTGGGEKLFF TRBV5-6 15
CASSFGTSGGAETQYF TRBV6-2/TRBV6-3 16
CASTPNQGRTEAFF TRBV6-5 14
CASGVGTMNTEAFF TRBV12-5 14
CASSARTATDTQYF TRBV5-1 14
CASSLTGGTEAFF TRBV27 13
CASSLSTGGETQYF TRBV5-1 14
CASSHRRLRHNTDTQYF TRBV11-3 17
CAISSGTGHYEQYF TRBV10-3 14
CASSLQGGWTEAFF TRBV11-2 14
CASSYGGEGYTF TRBV6-5 12
CASSLGRRGGYGYTF TRBV7-8 15
CAWSVTPGGLNTEAFF TRBV30 16
CASREDSTYGYTF TRBV28 13
CASSAQGRGIQETQYF TRBV6-1 16
CASRGEETQYF TRBV5-1 11
CASSLTGDRNQPQHF TRBV7-3 15
CASSVVAEWTSGRRTDTQYF TRBV9 20
CASSPSGAEAFF TRBV7-9 12